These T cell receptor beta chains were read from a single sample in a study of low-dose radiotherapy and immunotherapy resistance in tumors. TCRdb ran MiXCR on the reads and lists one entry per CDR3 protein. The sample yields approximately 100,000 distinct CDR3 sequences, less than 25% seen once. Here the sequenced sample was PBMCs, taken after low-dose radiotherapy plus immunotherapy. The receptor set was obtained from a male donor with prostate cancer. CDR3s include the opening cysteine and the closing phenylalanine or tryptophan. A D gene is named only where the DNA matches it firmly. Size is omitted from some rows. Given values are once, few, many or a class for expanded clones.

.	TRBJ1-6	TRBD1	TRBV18	TGTGCCAGCTCACCAGAAGACAGGGTCACGGGTTCACCCCTCCACTTT	CASSPEDRVTGSPLHF
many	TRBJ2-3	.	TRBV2	TGTGCCAGCGGGCAGACTAGCACAGATACGCAGTATTTT	CASGQTSTDTQYF
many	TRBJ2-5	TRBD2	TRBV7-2	TGTGCCAGCAGCTTAGCCCTAGCGGGGGGGCAACAGACCCAGTACTTC	CASSLALAGGQQTQYF
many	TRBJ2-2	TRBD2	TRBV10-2	TGCGCCAGCCGACTAGCGGGGGATACCGGGGAGCTGTTTTTT	CASRLAGDTGELFF
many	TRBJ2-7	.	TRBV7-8	TGTGCCAGCAGCTTAGGACCCGGGTATGCCTACGAGCAGTACTTC	CASSLGPGYAYEQYF
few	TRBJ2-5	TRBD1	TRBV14	TGTGCCAGCAGCCAAGATCCTTGGTGGCAGGGGGACCGGCAGACCCAGTACTTC	CASSQDPWWQGDRQTQYF
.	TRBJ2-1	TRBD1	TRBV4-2	TGTGCCAGCAGCCAAGGTGAAGGACAGGGGGTCAATGAGCAGTTCTTC	CASSQGEGQGVNEQFF
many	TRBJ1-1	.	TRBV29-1	TGCAGCGTTGATATATCGGCTGAAGCTTTCTTT	CSVDISAEAFF
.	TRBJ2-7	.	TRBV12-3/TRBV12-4	TGTGCCAGTTGGTGGGGTCTACCCTACGAGCAGTACTTC	CASWWGLPYEQYF
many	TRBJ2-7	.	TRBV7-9	TGTGCCAGCAGCTTTAGCGGGACAGGAGTACACGAGCAGTACTTC	CASSFSGTGVHEQYF
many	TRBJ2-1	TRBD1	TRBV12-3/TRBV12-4	TGTGCCAGCAGCTCCACAGGGGGGCTCTACAATGAGCAGTTCTTC	CASSSTGGLYNEQFF
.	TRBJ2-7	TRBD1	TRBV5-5	TGTGCCAGCAGCAAAGGGACAGGGCTTGAAGAGCAGTACTTC	CASSKGTGLEEQYF
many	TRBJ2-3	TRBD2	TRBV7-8	TGTGCCAGCAGCAGCGGGGGCACAGATACGCAGTATTTT	CASSSGGTDTQYF
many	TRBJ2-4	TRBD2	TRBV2	TGTGCCAGCAGTGGGGTTAGCGGGGGTCACATTCAGTACTTC	CASSGVSGGHIQYF
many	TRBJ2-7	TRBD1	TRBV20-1	TGCAGTGCTAGAGCTGACAGGGATTACGAGCAGTACTTC	CSARADRDYEQYF
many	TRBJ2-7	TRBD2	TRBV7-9	TGTGCCAGCAGCCGTACTAGCGGGGAACTCTACGAGCAGTACTTC	CASSRTSGELYEQYF
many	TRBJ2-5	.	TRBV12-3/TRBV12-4	TGTGCCAGCAGTTCGGGGCAGGGGCGAGGCCAAGAGACCCAGTACTTC	CASSSGQGRGQETQYF
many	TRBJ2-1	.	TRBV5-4	TGTGCCAGCAGCCCACAACTGAGAAACAATGAGCAGTTCTTC	CASSPQLRNNEQFF
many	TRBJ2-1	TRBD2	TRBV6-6	TGTGCCAGCAGTTACCCCCCCGGCGGGGGGAGCTACAATGAGCAGTTCTTC	CASSYPPGGGSYNEQFF
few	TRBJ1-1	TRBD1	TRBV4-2	TGTGCCAGCAGCCAAGATGCCCAGGGGGGCGTGAACACTGAAGCTTTCTTT	CASSQDAQGGVNTEAFF
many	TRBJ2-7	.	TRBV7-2	TGTGCCAGCAGCTCCCTGGCTCTGACCTACGAGCAGTACTTC	CASSSLALTYEQYF
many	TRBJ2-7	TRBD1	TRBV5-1	TGCGCCAGCAGCTCGGGACAGAACTACGAGCAGTACTTC	CASSSGQNYEQYF
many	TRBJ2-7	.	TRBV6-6	TGTGCCAGCAGTAACCAAGAGGGGCAGTACTTC	CASSNQEGQYF
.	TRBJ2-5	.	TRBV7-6	TGTGCCAGCAGCAGGAACAGGGCCCAGTACTTC	CASSRNRAQYF
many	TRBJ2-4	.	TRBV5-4	TGTGCCAGCAGCTACGACAAGGGCATTCAGTACTTC	CASSYDKGIQYF
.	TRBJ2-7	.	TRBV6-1	TGTGCCAGCAGTGAGTCGGGGTACGAGCAGTACTTC	CASSESGYEQYF
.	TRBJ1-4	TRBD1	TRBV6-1	TGTGCCAGCAGGCTGGGACAGGGCTTCACTAATGAAAAACTGTTTTTT	CASRLGQGFTNEKLFF
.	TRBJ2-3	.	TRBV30	TGTGCCTGGAGTGTGGGGGTGAGGTTCACAGATACGCAGTATTTT	CAWSVGVRFTDTQYF
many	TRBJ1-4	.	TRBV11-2	TGTGCCAGCAGCTTAGGGGGGGCCCTTGTGGGCGAAAAACTGTTTTTT	CASSLGGALVGEKLFF
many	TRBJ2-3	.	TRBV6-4	TGTGCCAGCAGTGAAAGCGGGCGACACACAGATACGCAGTATTTT	CASSESGRHTDTQYF
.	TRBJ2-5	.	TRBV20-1	TGCAGTGCTAGAGAAAGCGCCGGAAGAGAGACCCAGTACTTC	CSARESAGRETQYF
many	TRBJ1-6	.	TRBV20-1	TGCAGTGCCCGGGCTCCCGATAATTCACCCCTCCACTTT	CSARAPDNSPLHF
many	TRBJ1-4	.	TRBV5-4	TGTGCCAGCAGCTCCGGGACGCAAAAACTGTTTTTT	CASSSGTQKLFF
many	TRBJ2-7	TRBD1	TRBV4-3	TGCGCCAGCAGGAGGACAGGGGACTACGAGCAGTACTTC	CASRRTGDYEQYF
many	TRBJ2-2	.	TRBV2	TGTGCCAGCAATAGGGGTACCTCTCTAACCGGGGAGCTGTTTTTT	CASNRGTSLTGELFF
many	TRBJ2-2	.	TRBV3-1	TGTGCCAGCAGCCAAAAAGCCCCGGGCTTAAACACCGGGGAGCTGTTTTTT	CASSQKAPGLNTGELFF
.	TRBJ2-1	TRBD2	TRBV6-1	TGTGCCAGCAGTGATTTTAGCGGGGGGGCCAATGAGCAGTTCTTC	CASSDFSGGANEQFF
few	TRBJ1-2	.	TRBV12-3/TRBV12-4	TGTGCCAGCACCCTCCGGACGGGGGTCTATGGCTACACCTTC	CASTLRTGVYGYTF
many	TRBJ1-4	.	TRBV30	TGTGCCTGGAGTTTAATGGGCAGGGTGCGTGAAAAACTGTTTTTT	CAWSLMGRVREKLFF
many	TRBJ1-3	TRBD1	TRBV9	TGTGCCAGCAGCGGACGACAGGGTCTGGACACCATATATTTT	CASSGRQGLDTIYF
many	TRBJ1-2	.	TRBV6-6	TGTGCCAGCAGCGAAACCGTACAGTTTGGCTACACCTTC	CASSETVQFGYTF
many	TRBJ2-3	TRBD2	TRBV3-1	TGTGCCAGCAGCCCCCCGCTAGCGGGGGGAAGAGATACGCAGTATTTT	CASSPPLAGGRDTQYF
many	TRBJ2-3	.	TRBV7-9	TGTGCCAGCAGCTTAATGGTAGATACGCAGTATTTT	CASSLMVDTQYF
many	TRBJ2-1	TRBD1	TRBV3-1	TGTGCCAGCAGCGCGCTCTTGGGACAGTACAATGAGCAGTTCTTC	CASSALLGQYNEQFF
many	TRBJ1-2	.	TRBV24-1	TGTGCCACCAGTCCTTCGGGGTCTGGGGACTACACCTTC	CATSPSGSGDYTF
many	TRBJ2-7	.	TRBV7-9	TGTGCCAGCAGCTTATGGGGAGGACCCTACGAGCAGTACTTC	CASSLWGGPYEQYF
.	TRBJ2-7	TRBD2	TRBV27	TGTGCCAGCAGAGGACTAGCGGGGGACTACGAGCAGTACTTC	CASRGLAGDYEQYF
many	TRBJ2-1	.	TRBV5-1	TGCGCCAGCAGCTTCTCGACAGGAGAAAGGGGCAATGAGCAGTTCTTC	CASSFSTGERGNEQFF
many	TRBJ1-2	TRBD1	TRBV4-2	TGTGCCAGCAGGGGCAGGGGGGACTATGGCTACACCTTC	CASRGRGDYGYTF
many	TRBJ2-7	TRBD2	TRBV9	TGTGCCAGCAGCGTAGACGCGGGGGGGGACTACGAGCAGTACTTC	CASSVDAGGDYEQYF
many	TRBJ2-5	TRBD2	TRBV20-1	TGCAGTGCGGAGACGCAAGCGGGGGAAGAGACCCAGTACTTC	CSAETQAGEETQYF
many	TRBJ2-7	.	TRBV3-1	TGTGCCAGCAGCCTCACGAGGGAGCAGTACTTC	CASSLTREQYF
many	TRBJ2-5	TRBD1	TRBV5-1	TGCGCCAGCACGGGACAGCAACAAGAGACCCAGTACTTC	CASTGQQQETQYF
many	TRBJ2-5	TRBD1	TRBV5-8	TGTGCCAGCAGCTTGGACAGGGGCCCTCAAGAGACCCAGTACTTC	CASSLDRGPQETQYF